A single sample is the source of the 24 T cell receptor beta chains below, sequenced in a study of T cell responses to AZD1222 COVID-19 vaccine. Here immunoSEQ multiplex PCR was the method, and the copy in TCRdb shows in-frame clones only, minus some. The sample has approximately 110,000 clones, roughly 82% seen once. This specimen was peripheral blood, taken on day 0 of AZD1222 vaccination. These receptors all come from an adult in good health.

This clone was picked up one time. The chain combines TRBV14 with TRBJ2-7; perhaps TRBD2 as D (5 bases). V shed 0 bases and J shed 2 bases, with 17 bases lying between them. There are 17 residues in the CDR3. Germline V gene lookup returns CDR1 SGHDN and CDR2 FVKESK. The CDR3 spells CASSQEFSGLGTYEQYF. CDR3 coding DNA: TGTGCCAGCAGCCAAGAATTCAGCGGCCTAGGGACCTACGAGCAGTACTTC.

The chain is built from TRBV12-3 or TRBV12-4 and TRBJ1-2, with 7 positions matching TRBD1. The J segment lost 8 bases and the V segment lost 6 bases, leaving 9 bases of the junction unmatched. CDR3 size: 13 residues. CDR3 residues: CASRPQGDGGYTF. CDR3 sequence (DNA): TGTGCCAGCAGGCCGCAGGGGGATGGAGGCTACACCTTC.

This rearrangement joins TRBV19 to TRBJ1-1; D unclear. Germline assignment: CDR1 LNHDA and CDR2 SQIVND (reference sequence). V dropped 5 bases and J dropped 8 bases, with 9 bases sitting between them. The CDR3 is made up of 11 amino acids. Here the CDR3 reads CASSRAKEAFF. CDR3 nucleotide sequence: TGTGCCAGTAGTCGGGCTAAAGAAGCTTTCTTT.

V usage is TRBV2 and J usage is TRBJ2-7; no firm D call. V dropped 7 bases and J dropped 1 base, with 11 bases sitting between them. The germline gives CDR1 SNHLY, CDR2 FYNNEI. The CDR3 consists of 13 residues. The CDR3 protein is CASTPIGSYEQYF. The CDR3 bases are TGTGCCAGCACCCCAATAGGGTCCTACGAGCAGTACTTC. Combining the CDR3 with reference TRBV2 and TRBJ2-7 gives the whole variable domain EPEVTQTPSHQVTQMGQEVILRCVPISNHLYFYWYRQILGQKVEFLVSFYNNEISEKSEIFDDQFSVERPDGSNFTLKIRSTKLEDSAMYFCASTPIGSYEQYFGPGTRLTVT.

The V call is TRBV2, the J call TRBJ2-7, with a possible D match to TRBD1 (5 bases). The CDR3 sequence is 11 residues long. Per germline, CDR1 SNHLY and CDR2 FYNNEI. V was clipped by 6 bases and J by 7 bases, with 10 bases between them. CDR3 amino acids: CASRGASEQYF. In nucleotides, the CDR3 is TGTGCCAGCAGAGGGGCGAGTGAGCAGTACTTC.

This clone appeared once. The gene calls are TRBV6-6 and TRBJ2-7; perhaps TRBD1 as D (5 bases). V lost 0 bases and J lost 7, with 7 bases in between. Germline values: CDR1 MNHNY, CDR2 SVGAGI (reference sequence). The CDR3 extends over 12 amino acids. The CDR3 DNA is TGTGCCAGCAGTTACTCGGGGCGTGAGCAGTACTTC. The encoded protein is CASSYSGREQYF.

The chain uses TRBV19 and TRBJ1-2; 8 nucleotides line up with TRBD1. Germline CDR1 and CDR2: LNHDA and SQIVND (reference sequence). V was pared by 2 bases and J by 4 bases, with 9 bases of the junction left unmatched. The CDR3 is made up of 16 amino acids. The CDR3 is CASSIQGAQTSYGYTF. The CDR3 bases are TGTGCCAGTAGTATACAGGGGGCCCAAACCTCCTATGGCTACACCTTC.

V is TRBV19 and J is TRBJ1-6; D might be TRBD1 (5 bases). V was cut by 6 bases and J by 0 bases, with 12 bases left in between. CDR1 is LNHDA and CDR2 is SQIVND in the germline V gene (reference sequence). The CDR3 consists of 16 residues. DNA of the CDR3: TGTGCCAGTAGCTCCACAGGACACTCCTATAATTCACCCCTCCACTTT. Translation gives CASSSTGHSYNSPLHF.

The chain recombines TRBV2 with TRBJ1-1; TRBD1 agrees at 7 bases. The CDR3 contains 12 residues. V dropped 4 bases and J dropped 5; count of bases not matched to a gene: 1. Looked up from germline, CDR1 is SNHLY and CDR2 is FYNNEI. The CDR3 is CASSVTGTEAFF. As DNA, the CDR3 is TGTGCCAGCAGTGTGACAGGGACTGAAGCTTTCTTT.

The rearrangement joins TRBV19 to TRBJ1-6; TRBD1 might be the D (6 bases). The V and J ends lost 6 bases and 7 bases respectively, with 13 bases between them. Germline CDR1 LNHDA, CDR2 SQIVND (reference sequence). CDR3 size: 14 residues. The CDR3 loop reads CASRNQGNNSPLHF. The DNA for the CDR3 is TGTGCCAGTAGAAATCAGGGGAACAATTCACCCCTCCACTTT.

Written as DNA, the CDR3 is TGTGCCAGCAGCTTGGGGTCTAGCGGGAACAATGAGCAGTTCTTC. Translated, it gives CASSLGSSGNNEQFF. The gene calls are TRBV5-4 and TRBJ2-1; TRBD2 agrees at 9 bases. Germline values: CDR1 SGHNT, CDR2 YYREEE (reference sequence). The CDR3 totals 15 residues. V lost 0 bases and J lost 5; bases outside the gene matches: 3.

The V gene is TRBV5-6, the J gene TRBJ1-2; 7 positions match TRBD1. Germline trimming cut 3 bases from V and 3 bases from J; bases unmatched to any gene: 2. Germline CDR1 is SGHDT and CDR2 is YYEEEE. There are 13 residues in the CDR3. The CDR3 reads CASSSTGDYGYTF. CDR3 coding DNA: TGTGCCAGCAGCTCTACAGGGGACTATGGCTACACCTTC. Full variable domain (remainder filled in from reference TRBV5-6 and TRBJ1-2): DAGVTQSPTHLIKTRGQQVTLRCSPKSGHDTVSWYQQALGQGPQFIFQYYEEEERQRGNFPDRFSGHQFPNYSSELNVNALLLGDSALYLCASSSTGDYGYTFGSGTRLTVV.

V and J are TRBV2 and TRBJ2-7, with D possibly matching TRBD2 (5 bases). The V end lost 1 base, the J end lost 9 bases, and 10 bases lay between the germline ends. The CDR3 loop spans 12 amino acids. Germline loops: CDR1 SNHLY, CDR2 FYNNEI. CDR3 in amino acids: CASSEVGSGQYF. DNA of the CDR3: TGTGCCAGCAGTGAAGTCGGCAGCGGGCAGTACTTC. Complete variable domain (other parts from reference TRBV2 and TRBJ2-7): EPEVTQTPSHQVTQMGQEVILRCVPISNHLYFYWYRQILGQKVEFLVSFYNNEISEKSEIFDDQFSVERPDGSNFTLKIRSTKLEDSAMYFCASSEVGSGQYFGPGTRLTVT.

The V gene is TRBV18, the J gene TRBJ1-1, with a tentative D call TRBD1 (5 bases). V was shortened by 3 bases and J by 5 bases, with 13 bases between the two germline ends. CDR3 size: 14 residues. CDR1 is KGHSH, CDR2 LQKENI, per germline. The CDR3 sequence: CASSPSVGATEAFF. The CDR3 nucleotides are TGTGCCAGCTCACCCTCCGTCGGGGCGACTGAAGCTTTCTTT.

The chain is built from TRBV19 and TRBJ1-4; D gene ambiguous. V dropped 4 bases and J dropped 4 bases, with 10 bases sitting between them. The germline CDR1 and CDR2 sequences are LNHDA and SQIVND (reference sequence). The CDR3 consists of 14 residues. Written as DNA, the CDR3 is TGTGCCAGTAGTACCCTCAGCCTTAATGAAAAACTGTTTTTT. This encodes CASSTLSLNEKLFF.

The rearrangement uses TRBV6-6 and TRBJ1-4; 9 positions match TRBD1. There are 14 residues in the CDR3. From germline, CDR1 is MNHNY and CDR2 SVGAGI (reference sequence). Trimming took 5 bases from V and 6 from J; bases not matched to a gene: 4. For the CDR3, the DNA is TGTGCCAGCAGTAAACAGGGGGCTTATGAAAAACTGTTTTTT. It is translated as CASSKQGAYEKLFF.

This rearrangement joins TRBV4-3 to TRBJ2-2, with no clear D. Trimming shortened V by 1 base and J by 5 bases, and 8 bases separated the two germline ends. Germline CDR1 and CDR2: LGHNA and YSLEER. The length of the CDR3 is 14 residues. The CDR3 is CASSQVLSTGELFF. DNA for the CDR3: TGCGCCAGCAGCCAAGTTCTATCAACCGGGGAGCTGTTTTTT.

In this sample, this clone turned up a few times. The CDR3 coding sequence is TGTGCCACCCACCGGGGGACAGATGAAAAACTGTTTTTT. It codes for CATHRGTDEKLFF. The chain carries TRBV2 and TRBJ1-4; 7 positions match TRBD1. The CDR3 spans 13 residues. V lost 10 bases, J lost 6 bases, and 8 bases stayed unmatched. CDR1 and CDR2 from the germline V gene are SNHLY and FYNNEI.

The chain carries TRBV5-8 and TRBJ1-2, with 7 bases that match TRBD1. CDR1 is SGHTS and CDR2 is YDEGEE in the germline V gene. V lost 1 base and J lost 0; bases outside the gene matches: 3. This CDR3 region has 15 residues. CDR3 DNA: TGTGCCAGCAGCTTGTTGACAGGGACTAACTATGGCTACACCTTC. As protein: CASSLLTGTNYGYTF.

J is TRBJ2-1 and V is TRBV9; 10 bases line up with TRBD1. The length of the CDR3 is 16 residues. V dropped 4 bases and J dropped 5; count of bases not matched to a gene: 9. Germline V gene sequence: CDR1 SGDLS, CDR2 YYNGEE. The CDR3 loop is CASSTQDRGLDNEQFF. The CDR3 region has the DNA TGTGCCAGCAGCACCCAAGACAGGGGGCTGGACAATGAGCAGTTCTTC.

This chain connects TRBV4-3 to TRBJ2-3, with D unresolved. Germline CDR1 reads LGHNA; CDR2 reads YSLEER. V lost 4 bases, J lost 11 bases, and 16 bases lay in between. The CDR3 extends over 13 amino acids. The CDR3 reads CASSPNKQIRQYF. DNA of the CDR3: TGCGCCAGCAGCCCCAATAAACAGATAAGGCAGTATTTT.

The chain couples TRBV5-6 to TRBJ2-1, with D unclear. CDR3 length equals 14 residues. Trimming removed 0 bases at V and 4 bases at J, with 8 bases between. Germline CDR1 is SGHDT and CDR2 is YYEEEE. The CDR3 DNA reads as TGTGCCAGCAGCTTGGCTTTCCCTTACAATGAGCAGTTCTTC. This gives the protein CASSLAFPYNEQFF.

The table lists this clone with a count of one. The V and J genes are TRBV20-1 and TRBJ2-3; a possible D gene is TRBD2 (5 bases). This CDR3 contains 13 residues. Per the germline V gene, CDR1 is DFQATT and CDR2 is SNEGSKA (reference sequence). V was cut by 3 bases and J by 1 base, with 8 bases left in between. CDR3: CSASDGGTDTQYF. The CDR3, as DNA: TGCAGTGCTAGTGACGGGGGCACAGATACGCAGTATTTT.

This chain connects TRBV7-2 to TRBJ2-1, with D perhaps matching TRBD1 or TRBD2 (6 bases each). The CDR3 totals 18 residues. V lost 5 bases, J lost 8 bases, and 28 bases lay in between. Germline loops: CDR1 SGHTA, CDR2 FQGNSA. CDR3 in DNA: TGTGCCAGCAGCGGAGGGGCGTCATTCGCAGGGGCGGGCGATGAGCAGTTCTTC. Residues: CASSGGASFAGAGDEQFF.